This is a list of T cell receptor beta chains from one sample in a study of T-cell memory formation after mild COVID-19. MiXCR, applied by TCRdb to the 5' RACE reads, yields one record per CDR3 protein. The sample lists 550,000 to 700,000 distinct CDR3 sequences, around a sixth seen once, with around 7.8% in the top ten. The material sequenced was PBMCs or a T cell subset sorted from them (not recorded which). Receptors were obtained from an adult woman who had mild COVID-19 (a few samples of this study predate the infection). Cell type and time point are not known. Each CDR3 is given with its conserved first and last residue. The order of the fields is CDR3 DNA, CDR3 protein, V gene, clone size, D gene, J gene. The D gene is left open where the match is weak. Part of the rows lack a size; the others show once, few, many or a class for expanded clones.

CDR3nt: TGTGCCATCAGTAAAAACGGCGGAGGCACTGAAGCTTTCTTT
CDR3aa: CAISKNGGGTEAFF
v_gene: TRBV10-3
abundance: few
d_gene: .
j_gene: TRBJ1-1

CDR3nt: TGTGCCAGCAGCGCCTCCGGGGGGGCCTTTTTGCCCTATGAGCAGTTCTTC
CDR3aa: CASSASGGAFLPYEQFF
v_gene: TRBV7-3
abundance: .
d_gene: TRBD2
j_gene: TRBJ2-1

CDR3nt: TGCGCCAGCAGCTTGGAGGGCAGGGGGACTGAAGCTTTCTTT
CDR3aa: CASSLEGRGTEAFF
v_gene: TRBV5-1
abundance: many
d_gene: TRBD1
j_gene: TRBJ1-1

CDR3nt: TGCGCCAGCAGCCAAGGGGGGGGACCGTCGGGCTACACCTTC
CDR3aa: CASSQGGGPSGYTF
v_gene: TRBV4-1
abundance: .
d_gene: .
j_gene: TRBJ1-2

CDR3nt: TGTGCCAGCAGAGCCTGGGACAGGGTCACAGATACGCAGTATTTT
CDR3aa: CASRAWDRVTDTQYF
v_gene: TRBV12-3/TRBV12-4
abundance: .
d_gene: TRBD1
j_gene: TRBJ2-3

CDR3nt: TGCAGTGCTCCCGTTAGAGGGGCGAAAGGGGGCTACACCTTC
CDR3aa: CSAPVRGAKGGYTF
v_gene: TRBV20-1
abundance: few
d_gene: .
j_gene: TRBJ1-2

CDR3nt: TGTGCCAGCAGTTACTCGACAGAGGGAGGAAATGGCTACACCTTC
CDR3aa: CASSYSTEGGNGYTF
v_gene: TRBV6-6
abundance: many
d_gene: .
j_gene: TRBJ1-2

CDR3nt: TGTGCCAGCAGCCGGGGGGTGACAGGCGGGAATCAGCCCCAGCATTTT
CDR3aa: CASSRGVTGGNQPQHF
v_gene: TRBV7-9
abundance: few
d_gene: .
j_gene: TRBJ1-5

CDR3nt: TGTGCCAGCCGAATGCAAGGGAGTGCCACTGAAGCTTTCTTT
CDR3aa: CASRMQGSATEAFF
v_gene: TRBV6-2/TRBV6-3
abundance: .
d_gene: .
j_gene: TRBJ1-1

CDR3nt: TGTGCCAGCGGAGTAGGGATTTCACCCCTCCACTTT
CDR3aa: CASGVGISPLHF
v_gene: TRBV27
abundance: .
d_gene: .
j_gene: TRBJ1-6

CDR3nt: TGTGCCAGCTCACCACAGGGGGCGACGTATAATTCACCCCTCCACTTT
CDR3aa: CASSPQGATYNSPLHF
v_gene: TRBV18
abundance: .
d_gene: TRBD1
j_gene: TRBJ1-6

CDR3nt: TGTGCCAGCAGTGGGACAGGGATAGGGGAAGCTTTCTTT
CDR3aa: CASSGTGIGEAFF
v_gene: TRBV6-1
abundance: .
d_gene: TRBD1
j_gene: TRBJ1-1

CDR3nt: TGTGCCAGCAGCGAGGAGGGGGGAACGAACACCGGGGAGCTGTTTTTT
CDR3aa: CASSEEGGTNTGELFF
v_gene: TRBV7-6
abundance: few
d_gene: .
j_gene: TRBJ2-2

CDR3nt: TGTGCCAGCAGTTACGCCCCTAAGTGGAACACTGAAGCTTTCTTT
CDR3aa: CASSYAPKWNTEAFF
v_gene: TRBV6-5
abundance: few
d_gene: .
j_gene: TRBJ1-1

CDR3nt: TGTGCCACCAGTTCCCTCGGGACTAGCGGCAGCACAGATACGCAGTATTTT
CDR3aa: CATSSLGTSGSTDTQYF
v_gene: TRBV24-1
abundance: .
d_gene: TRBD2
j_gene: TRBJ2-3

CDR3nt: TGCAGCGTTGCCGACAGAATGATGAACACTGAAGCTTTCTTT
CDR3aa: CSVADRMMNTEAFF
v_gene: TRBV29-1
abundance: few
d_gene: .
j_gene: TRBJ1-1

CDR3nt: TGTGCCAGCAGCCCTTTATACGGGACTAGCGGCTTAGAGACCCAGTACTTC
CDR3aa: CASSPLYGTSGLETQYF
v_gene: TRBV7-2
abundance: .
d_gene: TRBD2
j_gene: TRBJ2-5

CDR3nt: TGCAGCGTTGCTAAGGGTCCCTATGGCTACACCTTC
CDR3aa: CSVAKGPYGYTF
v_gene: TRBV29-1
abundance: .
d_gene: .
j_gene: TRBJ1-2

CDR3nt: TGCGCCAGCAGCCAGGTGGCGGGGGGGATAATCAGCAATGAGCAGTTCTTC
CDR3aa: CASSQVAGGIISNEQFF
v_gene: TRBV4-1
abundance: .
d_gene: TRBD2
j_gene: TRBJ2-1

CDR3nt: TGCGCCAGCAGCTGGAGGGGGGACACCTCCTACGAGCAGTACTTC
CDR3aa: CASSWRGDTSYEQYF
v_gene: TRBV5-1
abundance: .
d_gene: .
j_gene: TRBJ2-7

CDR3nt: TGTGCCAGCAGTTCGACTAGCGGGCTAACCTACGAGCAGTACTTC
CDR3aa: CASSSTSGLTYEQYF
v_gene: TRBV6-5
abundance: few
d_gene: TRBD2
j_gene: TRBJ2-7

CDR3nt: TGCGCCAGCAGCCAAGGAGAGGGGTACGGGACTAGGACCTACGAGCAGTACTTC
CDR3aa: CASSQGEGYGTRTYEQYF
v_gene: TRBV4-1
abundance: .
d_gene: TRBD2
j_gene: TRBJ2-7

CDR3nt: TGTGCCAGCAGCCACGTTAGCGGGGCGGACACCGGGGAGCTGTTTTTT
CDR3aa: CASSHVSGADTGELFF
v_gene: TRBV3-1
abundance: .
d_gene: TRBD2
j_gene: TRBJ2-2

CDR3nt: TGTGCCAGCAGTTTACGAAGGGGGGTCTATGGCTACACCTTC
CDR3aa: CASSLRRGVYGYTF
v_gene: TRBV12-3/TRBV12-4
abundance: .
d_gene: .
j_gene: TRBJ1-2

CDR3nt: TGTGCCAGCAGCTTAGTTGCGGGGGGTCAGGGGGTTAAGTACTTC
CDR3aa: CASSLVAGGQGVKYF
v_gene: TRBV7-2
abundance: few
d_gene: .
j_gene: TRBJ2-7

CDR3nt: TGTGCCAGCAGCGTAGTTGGCAGGGGGCCCACTGAAGCTTTCTTT
CDR3aa: CASSVVGRGPTEAFF
v_gene: TRBV9
abundance: .
d_gene: TRBD1
j_gene: TRBJ1-1

CDR3nt: TGTGCCAGCACGAGCCACGAGCAGTACTTC
CDR3aa: CASTSHEQYF
v_gene: TRBV9
abundance: many
d_gene: .
j_gene: TRBJ2-7

CDR3nt: TGCAGCGTACTCCCGGCGGGAGACGAGACAGATACGCAGTATTTT
CDR3aa: CSVLPAGDETDTQYF
v_gene: TRBV29-1
abundance: .
d_gene: TRBD2
j_gene: TRBJ2-3

CDR3nt: TGTGCCAGCAGTTACACTAGCTTCAATGAGCAGTTCTTC
CDR3aa: CASSYTSFNEQFF
v_gene: TRBV6-2/TRBV6-3
abundance: many
d_gene: .
j_gene: TRBJ2-1

CDR3nt: TGCAGTGCTTACGACGGAGGTGAGGGGGTCGAAGCTTTCTTT
CDR3aa: CSAYDGGEGVEAFF
v_gene: TRBV20-1
abundance: few
d_gene: .
j_gene: TRBJ1-1

CDR3nt: TGTGCCATCAGTGCACAGGGGTACAATGAGCAGTTCTTC
CDR3aa: CAISAQGYNEQFF
v_gene: TRBV10-3
abundance: few
d_gene: TRBD1
j_gene: TRBJ2-1

CDR3nt: TGTGCCAGCAGCCCCCGAATTTCTGAAGCTTTCTTT
CDR3aa: CASSPRISEAFF
v_gene: TRBV12-3/TRBV12-4
abundance: .
d_gene: .
j_gene: TRBJ1-1

CDR3nt: TGTGCCAGCAGCCTTAGTGGGACAGGGGTACGTTTGAACACTGAAGCTTTCTTT
CDR3aa: CASSLSGTGVRLNTEAFF
v_gene: TRBV14
abundance: many
d_gene: TRBD1
j_gene: TRBJ1-1